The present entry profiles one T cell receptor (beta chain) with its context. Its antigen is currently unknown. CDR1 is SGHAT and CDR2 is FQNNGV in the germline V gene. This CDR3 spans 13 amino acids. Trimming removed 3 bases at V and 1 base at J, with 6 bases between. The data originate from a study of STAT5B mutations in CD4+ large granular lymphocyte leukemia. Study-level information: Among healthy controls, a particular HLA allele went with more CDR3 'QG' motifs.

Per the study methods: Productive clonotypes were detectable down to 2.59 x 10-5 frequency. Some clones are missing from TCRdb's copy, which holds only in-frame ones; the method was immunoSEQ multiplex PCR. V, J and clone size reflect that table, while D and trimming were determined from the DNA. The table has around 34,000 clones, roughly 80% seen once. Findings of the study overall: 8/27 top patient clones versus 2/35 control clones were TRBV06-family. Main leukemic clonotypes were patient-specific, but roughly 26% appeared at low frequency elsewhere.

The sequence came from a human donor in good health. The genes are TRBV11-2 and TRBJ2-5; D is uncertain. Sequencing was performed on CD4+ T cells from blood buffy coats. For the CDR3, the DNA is TGTGCCAGCAGCTTGGAGTCCCAAGAGACCCAGTACTTC. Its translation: CASSLESQETQYF.